The 9 T cell receptor beta chains below come from one sample, sequenced in a study of response to subunit inactivated influenza vaccine (dated by TCRdb to between 2017 and 2018). Receptors were amplified or captured by RT-PCR. Reads for this sample came from an Illumina HiSeq 2500. TCRdb reprocessed the public reads (quality trimming at Q25 with fastp, clone calling with MiXCR) and kept in-frame beta chains. One record per CDR3 amino acid sequence lists the most common genes and DNA. This sample has hundreds of thousands of distinct CDR3 sequences in its table, and approximately 10% of those were observed once. The top ten clones comprise about 10% of the sample. The specimen was PBMCs from blood, collected on the day of vaccination. These receptors were collected from a man in his fifties or sixties who received an inactivated influenza vaccine. Donor details come from another sample of the same person, matched by shared clones.

The chain couples TRBV12-3 or TRBV12-4 to TRBJ2-7; D is perhaps TRBD1 or TRBD2 (5 bases each). Deletions cut 2 bases from V and 6 bases from J, with 11 bases between. This CDR3 is 13 amino acids long. The DNA of the CDR3 is TGTGCCAGCAGTTTAAATGAGGGGCGCGAGCAGTACTTC. This encodes CASSLNEGREQYF.

The chain uses TRBV28 and TRBJ2-4; 8 positions match TRBD2. The CDR3 spans 16 residues. The V and J ends lost 4 bases and 7 bases, in that order; junction bases with no gene match: 12. Looked up from germline, CDR1 is MDHEN and CDR2 is SYDVKM. CDR3 DNA: TGTGCCAGCAGTTCGCCCGGGACGGGGGGGCGGAACATTCAGTACTTC. This translates into CASSSPGTGGRNIQYF.

The genes are TRBV12-3 or TRBV12-4 and TRBJ2-3; TRBD2 matches 8 bases. The CDR3 consists of 15 residues. V trimming: 5 bases; J trimming: 6 bases; junction bases outside the gene matches: 10. For the CDR3, the DNA is TGTGCCAGCAGTAACAGCGGGGGTCGGTTTGATACGCAGTATTTT. It yields the protein CASSNSGGRFDTQYF.

The chain uses TRBV3-1 and TRBJ2-7; 7 bases fit TRBD2. Germline loops: CDR1 LGHDT, CDR2 YNNKEL (reference sequence). With V trimmed by 7 bases and J by 0 bases, 9 bases remained unmatched. CDR3 length: 15 residues. CDR3 sequence (DNA): TGTGCCAGCACCCGAGGCAGCGGGGCCTCCTACGAGCAGTACTTC. It translates to CASTRGSGASYEQYF.

This clonotype was observed many times. The genes are TRBV11-2 and TRBJ2-1, with D possibly being TRBD2 (5 bases). V was trimmed by 2 bases and J by 7 bases, leaving 9 bases between them. This CDR3 contains 13 residues. CDR1 SGHAT and CDR2 FQNNGV come from the germline V gene. CDR3 loop: CASSLWRGNEQFF. The CDR3 bases are TGTGCCAGCAGCTTATGGAGAGGGAATGAGCAGTTCTTC.

This clonotype was seen a few times. The chain links TRBV5-1 to TRBJ2-7; D ambiguous. CDR3 length: 14 amino acids. CDR1 SGHRS and CDR2 YFSETQ come from the germline V gene. The V end was cut by 2 bases, the J end by 0 bases, with 9 bases between. CDR3 in amino acids: CASSFGIASYEQYF. The CDR3 DNA is TGCGCCAGCAGCTTCGGTATTGCCTCCTACGAGCAGTACTTC. The variable domain in full, with the rest retrieved from reference TRBV5-1 and TRBJ2-7, is KAGVTQTPRYLIKTRGQQVTLSCSPISGHRSVSWYQQTPGQGLQFLFEYFSETQRNKGNFPGRFSGRQFSNSRSEMNVSTLELGDSALYLCASSFGIASYEQYFGPGTRLTVT.

This clonotype was seen a few times. The V gene is TRBV20-1, the J gene TRBJ1-5; no firm D call. The CDR3 length is 14 residues. V was cut by 3 bases and J by 3 bases, with 12 bases left in between. Germline V gives CDR1 DFQATT, CDR2 SNEGSKA (reference sequence). The CDR3 is CSASPLADNQPQHF. Written as DNA, the CDR3 is TGCAGTGCTAGCCCTTTGGCAGACAATCAGCCCCAGCATTTT.

In its sample, this clonotype was seen many times. The V and J genes are TRBV29-1 and TRBJ1-5, with D tentatively TRBD1 (5 bases). The V end was cut by 6 bases, the J end by 5 bases, with 14 bases between. The CDR3 covers 13 residues. CDR1 and CDR2 from the germline V gene are SQVTM and ANQGSEA. CDR3 region: CSVQDRSDQPQHF. CDR3 nucleotides: TGCAGCGTCCAAGACAGATCCGATCAGCCCCAGCATTTT.

The chain links TRBV7-9 to TRBJ2-1, with 11 positions matching TRBD1. Germline CDR1 and CDR2: SEHNR and FQNEAQ (reference sequence). J gave up 3 bases and V 4 bases, and 5 bases lay outside the gene matches. This CDR3 spans 16 amino acids. The CDR3 nucleotides are TGTGCCAGCAGCTACACCGGGACAGGGGGCTACAATGAGCAGTTCTTC. Translating it yields CASSYTGTGGYNEQFF. Full variable domain (outside the CDR3, taken from reference TRBV7-9 and TRBJ2-1): DTGVSQNPRHKITKRGQNVTFRCDPISEHNRLYWYRQTLGQGPEFLTYFQNEAQLEKSRLLSDRFSAERPKGSFSTLEIQRTEQGDSAMYLCASSYTGTGGYNEQFFGPGTRLTVL.